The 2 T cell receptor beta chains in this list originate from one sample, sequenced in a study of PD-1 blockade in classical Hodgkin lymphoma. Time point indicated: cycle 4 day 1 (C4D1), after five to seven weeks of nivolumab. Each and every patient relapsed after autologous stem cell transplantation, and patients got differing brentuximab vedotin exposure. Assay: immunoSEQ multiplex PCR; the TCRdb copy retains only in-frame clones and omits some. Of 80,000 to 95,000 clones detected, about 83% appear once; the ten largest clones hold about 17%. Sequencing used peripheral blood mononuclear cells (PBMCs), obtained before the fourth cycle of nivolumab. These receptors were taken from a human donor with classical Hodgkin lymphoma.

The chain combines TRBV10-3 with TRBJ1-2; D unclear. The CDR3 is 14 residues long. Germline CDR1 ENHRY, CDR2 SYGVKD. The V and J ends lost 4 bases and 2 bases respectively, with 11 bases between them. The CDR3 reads CAISGSTLNYGYTF. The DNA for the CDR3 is TGTGCCATCAGTGGGAGCACTCTGAACTATGGCTACACCTTC.

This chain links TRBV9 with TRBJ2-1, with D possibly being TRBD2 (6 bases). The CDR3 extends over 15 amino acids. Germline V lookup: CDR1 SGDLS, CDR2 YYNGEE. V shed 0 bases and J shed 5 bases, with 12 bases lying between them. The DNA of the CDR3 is TGTGCCAGCAGCGTAGGGGCTAGCGCTGACAATGAGCAGTTCTTC. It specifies CASSVGASADNEQFF.